This T cell receptor (beta chain) was recovered during a study of PD-1 blockade in mismatch repair-deficient tumors. At the level of the study: Patients had roughly twelve mismatch repair-deficient cancer types, all previously treated and progressing.

TCRdb's copy holds only in-frame clones and misses some; the assay was immunoSEQ multiplex PCR. The sample records some 40,000 clones, roughly 83% being singletons. PCR or immunohistochemistry showed mismatch repair deficiency in every enrolled patient. The CDR3 runs to 15 residues. V was shortened by 2 bases and J by 7 bases, with 15 bases between the two germline ends. In germline, CDR1 is MNHEY, CDR2 SMNVEV (reference sequence). The rearrangement links TRBV27 to TRBJ1-5; tentative D call: TRBD1 (6 bases). Sequenced here: PBMCs, sampled roughly 40 weeks after starting pembrolizumab. This TCR was recovered from an adult with mismatch repair-deficient cancer. The CDR3 loop is CASSLKGGARQPQHF. The DNA for the CDR3 is TGTGCCAGCAGTTTAAAGGGGGGGGCTCGGCAGCCCCAGCATTTT.